Presented here are 12 T cell receptor beta chains from one specimen sequenced in a study of control samples from healthy donors and cancer patients. Some clones are missing from TCRdb's copy, which holds only in-frame ones; the method was immunoSEQ multiplex PCR. The table includes about 18,000 clones, approximately 81% detected once. The material sequenced was PBMCs. These receptors all stem from a woman in her 70s with lung cancer.

The chain has TRBV2 and TRBJ2-3; TRBD1 matches 9 bases. V trimming: 6 bases; J trimming: 1 base; junction bases outside the gene matches: 2. The CDR3 is made up of 14 amino acids. Germline lookup yields CDR1 SNHLY and CDR2 FYNNEI. The CDR3 DNA reads TGTGCCAGCAGCAGGGACAGGGGCACAGATACGCAGTATTTT. Translated: CASSRDRGTDTQYF.

The table lists this clone with a count of one. This sequence joins TRBV7-2 and TRBJ1-3; 10 nucleotides match TRBD1. Trimming took 5 bases from V and 4 from J; bases not matched to a gene: 11. Germline CDR1 is SGHTA and CDR2 is FQGNSA. CDR3 length: 17 residues. The CDR3 protein is CASSHLRDRGPGNTIYF. The CDR3 DNA reads as TGTGCCAGCAGCCACCTCCGTGACAGGGGGCCAGGAAACACCATATATTTT.

The chain recombines TRBV7-9 with TRBJ1-3; possibly TRBD1 for D (5 bases). V dropped 1 base and J dropped 1 base, with 11 bases sitting between them. The germline V gene has CDR1 SEHNR and CDR2 FQNEAQ (reference sequence). CDR3 length: 16 residues. The CDR3 coding sequence is TGTGCCAGCAGCTTAGAGTTGGGGCAGTCTGGAAACACCATATATTTT. Amino acids: CASSLELGQSGNTIYF.

The CDR3: CASSPGQGFIYGYTF. CDR3 nucleotide sequence: TGTGCCAGCAGTCCCGGACAGGGGTTTATTTATGGCTACACCTTC. This chain connects TRBV27 to TRBJ1-2; 9 bases align to TRBD1. This CDR3 is 15 amino acids long. The germline V gene has CDR1 MNHEY and CDR2 SMNVEV (reference sequence). J was trimmed by 5 bases and V by 5 bases; bases with no gene match: 9.

The chain joins TRBV6-2 or TRBV6-3 to TRBJ2-3; no clear D gene. CDR3 length equals 12 residues. The germline CDR1 and CDR2 sequences are MNHEY and SVGEGT. The V gene lost 2 bases and the J gene lost 4 bases, with 4 bases spanning the gap. CDR3 DNA sequence: TGTGCCAGCAGTTACCTAGCAGATACGCAGTATTTT. This sequence encodes CASSYLADTQYF.

The V call is TRBV6-6, the J call TRBJ1-6, with D perhaps TRBD1 (6 bases). Germline assignment: CDR1 MNHNY and CDR2 SVGAGI (reference sequence). V was cut by 5 bases and J by 7 bases, with 18 bases left in between. This CDR3 region has 16 residues. The CDR3 DNA sequence: TGTGCCAGCAGTAGACCGCCGGACAGAGACAATTCACCCCTCCACTTT. Translation gives CASSRPPDRDNSPLHF.

The V and J genes are TRBV4-3 and TRBJ2-1, with 11 bases matching TRBD2. The germline V gene has CDR1 LGHNA and CDR2 YSLEER. The length of the CDR3 is 17 residues. With V trimmed by 0 bases and J by 0 bases, 1 base remained unmatched. The CDR3 loop is CASSQDTSGSSYNEQFF. The CDR3 bases are TGCGCCAGCAGCCAAGACACTAGCGGGAGCTCCTACAATGAGCAGTTCTTC.

The chain employs TRBV27 and TRBJ2-3; 9 nucleotides match TRBD2. The V segment lost 3 bases and the J segment 4 bases; nucleotides outside the gene matches: 8. The CDR3 loop spans 16 amino acids. Germline CDR1 MNHEY, CDR2 SMNVEV (reference sequence). The CDR3 nucleotides read TGTGCCAGCAGTTTCATGATAGCGGGAGTTTCAGATACGCAGTATTTT. Translation: CASSFMIAGVSDTQYF.

The chain joins TRBV19 to TRBJ1-6, with D possibly being TRBD1 (5 bases). CDR1 is LNHDA, CDR2 SQIVND, per germline (reference sequence). The V gene lost 10 bases and the J gene lost 9 bases, with 19 bases spanning the gap. This CDR3 has 14 amino acids. The CDR3, as DNA: TGTGCCACCATGGGTGGCCAGAGGGGTTCACCCCTCCACTTT. As protein: CATMGGQRGSPLHF. Drawing the rest from reference TRBV19 and TRBJ1-6, the complete variable domain is DGGITQSPKYLFRKEGQNVTLSCEQNLNHDAMYWYRQDPGQGLRLIYYSQIVNDFQKGDIAEGYSVSREKKESFPLTVTSAQKNPTAFYLCATMGGQRGSPLHFGNGTRLTVT.

The chain uses TRBV11-1 and TRBJ2-7, with D uncertain. The V gene's germline CDR1 is SGHAT and CDR2 FQDESV (reference sequence). The CDR3 covers 11 residues. V was pared by 4 bases and J by 4 bases, with 5 bases between. The CDR3 protein is CASSSFYEQYF. In nucleotides, the CDR3 is TGTGCCAGCAGCTCCTTTTACGAGCAGTACTTC.

CDR3 coding DNA: TGTGCCAGCAGCGTCGACTTACCGGGACAGGGCGACGAGCAGTACTTC. Encoded protein: CASSVDLPGQGDEQYF. The V and J genes are TRBV9 and TRBJ2-7; 9 nucleotides match TRBD1. The CDR3 consists of 16 residues. Germline values: CDR1 SGDLS, CDR2 YYNGEE. The junction had 11 bases not matched to a gene; V was cut back by 2 bases and J by 5 bases. The full variable domain, in which reference TRBV9 and TRBJ2-7 provide the parts outside the CDR3, is DSGVTQTPKHLITATGQRVTLRCSPRSGDLSVYWYQQSLDQGLQFLIQYYNGEERAKGNILERFSAQQFPDLHSELNLSSLELGDSALYFCASSVDLPGQGDEQYFGPGTRLTVT.

This chain links TRBV24-1 with TRBJ2-3; 7 bases fit TRBD1. In germline, CDR1 is KGHDR, CDR2 SFDVKD. This CDR3 spans 15 amino acids. Trimming removed 7 bases from V and 0 bases from J; junction bases left unmatched: 6. CDR3 protein: CATRERDSSTDTQYF. The DNA for the CDR3 is TGTGCCACCAGAGAACGGGACAGTAGCACAGATACGCAGTATTTT.